The 30 T cell receptor beta chains listed next were all sequenced from one sample in a study of technical replicates of blood from a handful of donors. TCRdb's copy holds only in-frame clones and misses some; the assay was immunoSEQ multiplex PCR. This table holds tens of thousands of clones, about 91% found once. Sequencing used T cells isolated from PBMCs. These receptors were taken from a human donor in good health.

The V call is TRBV7-6, the J call TRBJ2-1; D perhaps matches TRBD2 (6 bases). The CDR3 loop spans 16 amino acids. Germline CDR1 is SGHVS and CDR2 is FNYEAQ. V lost 2 bases and J 7 bases, leaving 18 bases between the germline ends. Written as DNA, the CDR3 is TGTGCCAGCAGCTTAAGCCTTTCGATAGCGGAAAATGAGCAGTTCTTC. Protein product: CASSLSLSIAENEQFF.

V gene TRBV2 combines with J gene TRBJ2-7; the match to TRBD2 covers 7 bases. V was clipped by 5 bases and J by 1 base; unmatched bases: 11. This CDR3 region has 16 residues. Looked up from germline, CDR1 is SNHLY and CDR2 is FYNNEI. The CDR3 protein is CASSPISGSISYEQYF. The CDR3 nucleotides read TGTGCCAGCAGTCCCATTAGCGGGTCAATATCCTACGAGCAGTACTTC.

This clone was counted a single time. The V call is TRBV7-8, the J call TRBJ1-5; maybe TRBD1 (5 bases). Trimming shortened V by 5 bases and J by 6 bases, and 14 bases separated the two germline ends. The CDR3 is 14 amino acids. Germline V gene data show CDR1 as SGHVS and CDR2 as FQNEAQ. The CDR3 DNA reads TGTGCCAGCAGCGCCCCGGGGGAGACTCAGCCCCAGCATTTT. Translated, it gives CASSAPGETQPQHF.

The J gene is TRBJ1-4, the V gene TRBV11-2; D possibly corresponds to TRBD1 (5 bases). This CDR3 is 16 amino acids long. CDR1 and CDR2 (germline): SGHAT, FQNNGV. The ends were cut back, 2 bases at V and 0 bases at J, with 10 bases in the middle. The CDR3 bases are TGTGCCAGCAGCTTAACACGGGGGGCAACTAATGAAAAACTGTTTTTT. Protein: CASSLTRGATNEKLFF.

The chain joins TRBV11-2 to TRBJ2-3, with D perhaps TRBD1 (8 bases). CDR3 length: 18 amino acids. V was pared by 4 bases and J by 0 bases, with 20 bases between. Germline-derived CDR1 and CDR2 are SGHAT and FQNNGV. The chain's CDR3 is CASSWGTGRAGSTDTQYF. The CDR3 DNA follows: TGTGCCAGCAGCTGGGGGACAGGTCGAGCGGGGAGCACAGATACGCAGTATTTT.

The chain links TRBV27 to TRBJ2-1, with a possible D match to TRBD2 (7 bases). V was trimmed by 7 bases and J by 8 bases, leaving 18 bases between them. Germline CDR1 MNHEY, CDR2 SMNVEV (reference sequence). The CDR3 loop spans 14 amino acids. CDR3 protein: CASTLGGPGDEQFF. CDR3 sequence (DNA): TGTGCCAGCACCTTGGGGGGGCCAGGGGATGAGCAGTTCTTC.

The chain is built from TRBV5-4 and TRBJ2-1; TRBD2 agrees at 8 bases. The CDR3 runs 15 residues. The germline gives CDR1 SGHNT, CDR2 YYREEE (reference sequence). Trimming at V came to 6 bases and at J to 8 bases, leaving 13 bases not matched to a gene. The CDR3 DNA is TGTGCCAGCACTCTCGGCCCCTTAGCGGGACATGAGCAGTTCTTC. This encodes CASTLGPLAGHEQFF.

The chain couples TRBV27 to TRBJ2-5; TRBD2 matches 16 bases. Germline assignment: CDR1 MNHEY and CDR2 SMNVEV (reference sequence). The CDR3 covers 15 residues. V was pared by 4 bases and J by 5 bases, with 1 base of the junction left unmatched. CDR3 nucleotides: TGTGCCAGCAGTTGGGGACTAGCGGGAGGGGAGACCCAGTACTTC. This translates into CASSWGLAGGETQYF.

V is TRBV19 and J is TRBJ1-1; 12 nucleotides agree with TRBD1. CDR1 is LNHDA, CDR2 SQIVND, per germline (reference sequence). The CDR3 loop spans 18 amino acids. The junction had 10 bases not matched to a gene; V was cut back by 5 bases and J by 0 bases. CDR3 nucleotides: TGTGCCAGTAGTCGGGGGGACAGGGGGCTAACTCTGAACACTGAAGCTTTCTTT. This encodes CASSRGDRGLTLNTEAFF.

The V and J genes are TRBV2 and TRBJ1-5; D not certain. Looked up from germline, CDR1 is SNHLY and CDR2 is FYNNEI. V lost 1 base and J 5 bases, leaving 9 bases between the germline ends. This CDR3 has 14 residues. CDR3 sequence reads: CASSEVRLDQPQHF. The CDR3, as DNA: TGTGCCAGCAGTGAAGTCCGTCTCGATCAGCCCCAGCATTTT.

The chain couples TRBV6-4 to TRBJ2-3; perhaps TRBD1 as D (7 bases). This CDR3 has 13 amino acids. From germline, CDR1 is MRHNA and CDR2 SNTAGT. Between the trimmed V and J ends, which lost 2 bases and 5 bases, there was a span of 8 bases. The CDR3 region has the DNA TGTGCCAGCAGTGACCAGGGGGGAGATACGCAGTATTTT. Protein: CASSDQGGDTQYF.

The sample holds a few counts of this clone. V and J are TRBV15 and TRBJ1-5, with 8 nucleotides matching TRBD1. From germline, CDR1 is LNHNV and CDR2 YYDKDF (reference sequence). V trimming: 6 bases; J trimming: 5 bases; junction bases outside the gene matches: 9. This CDR3 comprises 15 residues. The CDR3 nucleotides are TGTGCCACCAGGCCGGGACAGGAGGAGGATCAGCCCCAGCATTTT. It yields the protein CATRPGQEEDQPQHF.

This sequence joins TRBV5-1 and TRBJ2-7; tentative D call: TRBD1 (8 bases). V gave up 6 bases and J gave up 4 bases, with 17 bases separating them. CDR3 length: 14 amino acids. Germline V lookup: CDR1 SGHRS, CDR2 YFSETQ. The CDR3 DNA follows: TGCGCCAGCACCCAAACAGGGGGAGGGTACGAGCAGTACTTC. Amino acids: CASTQTGGGYEQYF.

The chain employs TRBV9 and TRBJ2-1, with TRBD2 matching 7 bases. Trimming took 1 base from V and 2 from J; bases not matched to a gene: 6. CDR1 SGDLS and CDR2 YYNGEE come from the germline V gene. CDR3 length equals 16 residues. The CDR3 DNA reads TGTGCCAGCAGCGTAATGAGCGGGGATGCCTACAATGAGCAGTTCTTC. Protein: CASSVMSGDAYNEQFF.

The chain is built from TRBV27 and TRBJ2-2; D gene uncertain. The germline V and J ends were trimmed by 4 bases and 7 bases, with 13 bases remaining between them. This CDR3 is 14 amino acids long. The germline CDR1 and CDR2 sequences are MNHEY and SMNVEV (reference sequence). CDR3 coding DNA: TGTGCCAGCAGTTATATCCCCCTCGGCGGGGAGCTGTTTTTT. It specifies CASSYIPLGGELFF.

This chain uses TRBV30 with TRBJ2-7, with 8 bases lining up with TRBD2. This CDR3 has 13 residues. Germline values: CDR1 GTSNPN, CDR2 SVGIG (reference sequence). The DNA of the CDR3 is TGTGCGGGGGGCACGGGAGGGCCCTACGAGCAGTACTTC. Translating it yields CAGGTGGPYEQYF.

The V and J genes are TRBV10-3 and TRBJ1-1; D perhaps matches TRBD1 (5 bases). CDR1 and CDR2 from the germline V gene are ENHRY and SYGVKD. This CDR3 has 13 amino acids. V lost 6 bases and J 3 bases, leaving 11 bases between the germline ends. The CDR3 loop reads CAIRGGRDTEAFF. Written as DNA, the CDR3 is TGTGCCATCAGGGGGGGTAGGGACACTGAAGCTTTCTTT.

The chain couples TRBV29-1 to TRBJ1-2; the D is unclear. This CDR3 has 11 residues. V dropped 7 bases and J dropped 2 bases, with 8 bases sitting between them. The V gene's germline CDR1 is SQVTM and CDR2 ANQGSEA. The DNA of the CDR3 is TGCAGCGCCACAGACAACTATGGCTACACCTTC. Residues: CSATDNYGYTF.

The gene calls are TRBV19 and TRBJ2-1, with 7 bases fitting TRBD2. CDR1 and CDR2 (germline): LNHDA, SQIVND (reference sequence). The V and J ends lost 8 bases and 4 bases, in that order; junction bases with no gene match: 8. This CDR3 is 14 amino acids long. As DNA, the CDR3 is TGTGCCAGTGGATTGACTAGCCCTTACAATGAGCAGTTCTTC. Encoded protein: CASGLTSPYNEQFF.

This clone was seen a single time. The chain employs TRBV15 and TRBJ2-3, with a tentative D call TRBD2 (6 bases). CDR1 is LNHNV, CDR2 YYDKDF, per germline (reference sequence). Trimming stripped 1 base from V and 6 bases from J, with 11 bases between. The CDR3 has 14 amino acids. The CDR3 loop is CATSRGGTDDTQYF. Written as DNA, the CDR3 is TGTGCCACCAGCAGAGGGGGGACTGACGATACGCAGTATTTT.

The chain carries TRBV10-3 and TRBJ2-1; TRBD2 aligns across 9 bases. The CDR3 has 16 residues. Unmatched junction bases numbered 7, after V lost 0 bases and J lost 7 bases. Germline-derived CDR1 and CDR2 are ENHRY and SYGVKD. CDR3 in DNA: TGTGCCATCAGTGAGTCCTTAGCGGGAGTAGGAAATGAGCAGTTCTTC. Protein: CAISESLAGVGNEQFF.

The CDR3 spells CASSQGLVPYEQYF. The CDR3 bases are TGTGCCAGCAGCCAGGGACTAGTCCCCTACGAGCAGTACTTC. The chain combines TRBV5-8 with TRBJ2-7, with 8 bases fitting TRBD2. The CDR3 contains 14 residues. Germline trimming cut 4 bases from V and 2 bases from J; bases unmatched to any gene: 5. In germline, CDR1 is SGHTS, CDR2 YDEGEE.

The chain uses TRBV28 and TRBJ1-5; no clear D. There are 13 residues in the CDR3. CDR1 and CDR2 (germline): MDHEN, SYDVKM. With 5 bases removed from V and 7 bases from J, the gap between germline ends came to 12 bases. CDR3 DNA sequence: TGTGCCAGCAGTATCGACTCTGGGCAGCCCCAGCATTTT. This translates into CASSIDSGQPQHF.

The J gene is TRBJ1-2, the V gene TRBV7-3; TRBD1 aligns across 8 bases. CDR1 is SGHTA, CDR2 FQGTGA, per germline. The ends lost 1 base at V and 7 bases at J; junction bases unmatched: 8. The CDR3 is 15 residues long. The CDR3 spells CASSLNPTGGFGYTF. CDR3 coding DNA: TGTGCCAGCAGCTTAAACCCCACAGGGGGTTTTGGCTACACCTTC.

The gene calls are TRBV2 and TRBJ2-1; 11 bases are a match to TRBD2. CDR1 and CDR2 (germline): SNHLY, FYNNEI. The CDR3 runs 15 residues. V trimming: 4 bases; J trimming: 7 bases; junction bases outside the gene matches: 6. CDR3 region: CASSGTSGSRNEQFF. The CDR3 region has the DNA TGTGCCAGCAGTGGTACTAGCGGGAGTCGGAATGAGCAGTTCTTC.

V gene TRBV27 combines with J gene TRBJ2-3, with D possibly TRBD1 on 6 matching bases. Looked up from germline, CDR1 is MNHEY and CDR2 is SMNVEV (reference sequence). This CDR3 region has 15 residues. V gave up 7 bases and J gave up 0 bases, with 14 bases separating them. The CDR3 nucleotides are TGTGCCAGCACTCCTGTGGGGGCTAGCACAGATACGCAGTATTTT. Protein: CASTPVGASTDTQYF.

The J gene is TRBJ2-7, the V gene TRBV2; D gene uncertain. Looked up from germline, CDR1 is SNHLY and CDR2 is FYNNEI. Between the trimmed V and J ends, which lost 7 bases and 8 bases, there was a span of 18 bases. The CDR3 has 13 amino acids. DNA for the CDR3: TGTGCCAGCATGCCCACTTACAGTGACCAGCAGTACTTC. Its protein is CASMPTYSDQQYF. Combining the CDR3 with reference TRBV2 and TRBJ2-7 gives the whole variable domain EPEVTQTPSHQVTQMGQEVILRCVPISNHLYFYWYRQILGQKVEFLVSFYNNEISEKSEIFDDQFSVERPDGSNFTLKIRSTKLEDSAMYFCASMPTYSDQQYFGPGTRLTVT.

The chain uses TRBV9 and TRBJ2-1; 9 bases fit TRBD2. CDR3 length: 17 residues. The V segment lost 2 bases and the J segment 2 bases; nucleotides outside the gene matches: 8. CDR1 and CDR2 from the germline V gene are SGDLS and YYNGEE. The CDR3 loop reads CASSVLAGGMAYNEQFF. The CDR3 region has the DNA TGTGCCAGCAGCGTTTTGGCGGGAGGGATGGCCTACAATGAGCAGTTCTTC.

The chain recombines TRBV9 with TRBJ2-3, with D tentatively TRBD1 (6 bases). CDR3 length: 14 amino acids. V gave up 2 bases and J gave up 2 bases, with 9 bases separating them. Germline V lookup: CDR1 SGDLS, CDR2 YYNGEE. The CDR3: CASSVSGDTDTQYF. The CDR3 DNA reads as TGTGCCAGCAGCGTTTCAGGGGACACAGATACGCAGTATTTT.

The rearrangement links TRBV30 to TRBJ2-5; 11 bases are shared with TRBD2. Germline CDR1 GTSNPN, CDR2 SVGIG (reference sequence). The CDR3 contains 15 residues. Unmatched junction bases numbered 9, after V lost 4 bases and J lost 5 bases. The chain's CDR3 is CAWNLAGGLVETQYF. The CDR3 DNA follows: TGTGCCTGGAATCTAGCGGGAGGTCTGGTGGAGACCCAGTACTTC.